This TCR beta chain was found in a study of CD8 T cells in Susac syndrome. The CDR3 consists of 15 residues. V shed 2 bases and J shed 4 bases, with 12 bases lying between them. Peripheral blood CD8+ and CD4+ T cells were profiled by TCR beta sequencing. Random hexamers were used to reverse transcribe the RNA input (roughly 0.5 to 1 ug). TCRdb reanalysed the immunoSEQ multiplex PCR reads using MiXCR and keeps one entry per CDR3 protein. The sample comprises approximately 70,000 distinct CDR3 sequences, just under 95% of which are singletons, and approximately 0.25% rests with the top ten. The source of this sequence is a human donor in good health. The sample was CD8+ T cells from PBMCs. This chain links TRBV12-3 or TRBV12-4 with TRBJ2-1, with a weak D call TRBD2 (5 bases). CDR3 residues: CASSLLGDKYNEQFF. For the CDR3, the DNA is TGTGCCAGCAGTTTATTGGGAGACAAATACAATGAGCAGTTCTTC.